The source of this TCR beta chain is a study of molecular identifiers for immune sequencing clone quantification. Naive CD8 library inputs spanned roughly 17,000 to 1,000,000 sorted cells and 10%, 30% or 50% RNA. Sorting defined naive CD8 T cells as CD8+CD4-CCR7+CD45RA+. The sample holds a few counts of this clonotype. What it binds is not known. Previously described methods and listed TCR primers were used for bulk TCR libraries. In TCRdb, the PCR reads were re-called with MiXCR into one record per CDR3 protein. This sample has under 350,000 distinct CDR3 sequences, with about a quarter found just once. CDR3 length: 14 amino acids. Germline V gene data show CDR1 as MNHEY and CDR2 as SMNVEV (reference sequence). V lost 8 bases and J 0 bases, leaving 13 bases between the germline ends. Study-level results: Clones above 20 RNA copies contained over 98% of effector molecules but under 1% of naive ones.

Sample: naive CD8+ T cells from blood, with Jurkat cell RNA spiked in. Described subset: FACS-sorted CD8+CD4-CCR7+CD45RA+ naive T cells. The clonotype comes from a human donor in good health. Some libraries in this study had Jurkat cell RNA spiked in. The J gene is TRBJ2-5, the V gene TRBV27; no reliable D call. CDR3 region: CASQPAAYQETQYF. CDR3 sequence (DNA): TGTGCCAGCCAGCCCGCAGCCTACCAAGAGACCCAGTACTTC.